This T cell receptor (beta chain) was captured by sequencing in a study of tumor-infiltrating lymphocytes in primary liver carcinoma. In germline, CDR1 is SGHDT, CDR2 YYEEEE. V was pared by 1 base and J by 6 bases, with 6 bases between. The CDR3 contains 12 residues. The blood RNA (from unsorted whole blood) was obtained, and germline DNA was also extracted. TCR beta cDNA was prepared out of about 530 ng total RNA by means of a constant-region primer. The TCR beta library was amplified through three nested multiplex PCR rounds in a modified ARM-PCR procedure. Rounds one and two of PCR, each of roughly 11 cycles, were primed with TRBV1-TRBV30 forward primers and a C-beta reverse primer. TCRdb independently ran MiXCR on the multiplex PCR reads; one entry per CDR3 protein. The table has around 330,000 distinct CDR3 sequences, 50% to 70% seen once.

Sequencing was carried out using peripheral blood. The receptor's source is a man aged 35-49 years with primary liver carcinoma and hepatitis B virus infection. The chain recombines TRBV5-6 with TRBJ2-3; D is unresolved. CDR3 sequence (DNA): TGTGCCAGCAGCTTGTTGCTGGATACGCAGTATTTT. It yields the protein CASSLLLDTQYF.